The entry below gives a single T cell receptor beta chain sequence along with its context. This sample is drawn from a study of regulatory T cells in long-lasting Graves disease. Arm-PCR of CDR3 regions with iRepertoire HTBI primers generated TCR beta libraries. Each CDR3 protein is one row after TCRdb ran MiXCR on the multiplex PCR reads. Of 440,000 or so distinct CDR3 sequences listed, about 16% are singletons. Time point specified: newly diagnosed GD, antithyroid drugs for less than 3 months. PBMC RNA was the source of the TCR library. Germline CDR1 SGDLS, CDR2 YYNGEE. This CDR3 contains 14 residues. J gave up 6 bases and V 3 bases, and 4 bases lay outside the gene matches. This same sample was also part of a study on T cells in Graves' hyperthyroidism and ophthalmopathy.

The sequence was collected from a woman younger than 45 with Graves disease. The chain is built from TRBV9 and TRBJ1-2; 11 positions match TRBD1. Sequencing used peripheral blood mononuclear cells (PBMCs), obtained at new diagnosis, from a patient treated with antithyroid drugs. The CDR3, as DNA: TGTGCCAGCAGCGCCGGACAGGGGGCCGATGGCTACACCTTC. Its translation is CASSAGQGADGYTF.